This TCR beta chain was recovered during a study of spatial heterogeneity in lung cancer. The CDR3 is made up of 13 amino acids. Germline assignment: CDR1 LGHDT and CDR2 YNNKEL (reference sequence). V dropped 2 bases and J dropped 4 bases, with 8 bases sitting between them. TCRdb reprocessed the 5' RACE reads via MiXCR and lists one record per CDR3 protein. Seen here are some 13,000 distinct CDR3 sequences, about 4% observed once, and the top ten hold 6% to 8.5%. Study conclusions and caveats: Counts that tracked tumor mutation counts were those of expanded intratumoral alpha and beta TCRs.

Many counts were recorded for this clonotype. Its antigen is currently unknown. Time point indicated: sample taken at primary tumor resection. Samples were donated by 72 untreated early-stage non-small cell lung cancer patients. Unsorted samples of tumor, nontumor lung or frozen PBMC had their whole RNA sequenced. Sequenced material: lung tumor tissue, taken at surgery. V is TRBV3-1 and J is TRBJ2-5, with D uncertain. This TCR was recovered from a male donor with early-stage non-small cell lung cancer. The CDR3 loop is CASSQFERETQYF. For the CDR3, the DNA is TGTGCCAGCAGCCAATTTGAGCGAGAGACCCAGTACTTC.